The 27 T cell receptor beta chains in this list originate from one sample, sequenced in a study of CD8+CD57+ T cells in acquired aplastic anemia. The template used for profiling TCR beta VDJ and CDR3 was genomic DNA. MiXCR, run by TCRdb on the reads, gives a single entry per CDR3 protein. The sample shows 90,000 to 130,000 distinct CDR3 sequences, less than 65% of them seen only once. Sequences were obtained from sorted CD4+, CD8+, or CD8+CD57+ T cells (not recorded which) from PBMCs. The source of these receptors is a human donor in good health, serving as a control.

V is TRBV20-1 and J is TRBJ1-3, with a weak D call TRBD1 (6 bases). Germline CDR1 is DFQATT and CDR2 is SNEGSKA (reference sequence). This CDR3 has 14 residues. V was pared by 6 bases and J by 11 bases, with 23 bases between. The CDR3 nucleotides read TGCAGTGCGTCACAGGGCCGTTCTTTTGGGGCCATATATTTT. Translation: CSASQGRSFGAIYF.

A remark on this clonotype: This may stem from a read error, because a much larger clone lies one nucleotide away. The CDR3 loop is CASSLSGGPTGTQYF. The DNA of the CDR3 is TGTGCCAGCAGCTTGTCGGGGGGCCCCACAGGTACGCAGTATTTT. The chain has TRBV5-5 and TRBJ2-3; D perhaps matches TRBD2 (7 bases). Germline loops: CDR1 SGHKS, CDR2 YYEKEE (reference sequence). CDR3 length: 15 amino acids.

The chain employs TRBV11-2 and TRBJ2-3; unclear D gene. This CDR3 comprises 13 residues. From germline, CDR1 is SGHAT and CDR2 FQNNGV. V dropped 5 bases and J dropped 4 bases, with 10 bases sitting between them. The CDR3: CASSPAWADTQYF. The CDR3 DNA follows: TGTGCCAGCAGCCCGGCTTGGGCAGATACGCAGTATTTT.

This sequence joins TRBV29-1 and TRBJ2-1; D remains ambiguous. Trimming removed 3 bases from V and 7 bases from J, with 1 base in between. The CDR3 is 9 residues long. In germline, CDR1 is SQVTM, CDR2 ANQGSEA. The CDR3 nucleotides read TGCAGCGTTGATAATGAGCAGTTCTTC. It specifies CSVDNEQFF.

The V call is TRBV7-8, the J call TRBJ2-3; the D is unclear. Trimming shortened V by 5 bases and J by 3 bases, and 9 bases separated the two germline ends. CDR3 length equals 13 residues. Germline CDR1 SGHVS, CDR2 FQNEAQ. CDR3 nucleotide sequence: TGTGCCAGCAGCCTAGAGCAAACAGATACGCAGTATTTT. Encoded protein: CASSLEQTDTQYF.

This clonotype appeared many times. The chain is built from TRBV7-2 and TRBJ2-7; 7 bases align to TRBD2. This CDR3 has 15 residues. Germline V gene lookup returns CDR1 SGHTA and CDR2 FQGNSA. V was pared by 1 base and J by 6 bases, with 9 bases of the junction left unmatched. The CDR3: CASSLVGGEGTEQYF. CDR3 DNA sequence: TGTGCCAGCAGCTTAGTAGGTGGGGAGGGTACCGAGCAGTACTTC. Full variable domain (missing parts from reference TRBV7-2 and TRBJ2-7): GAGVSQSPSNKVTEKGKDVELRCDPISGHTALYWYRQSLGQGLEFLIYFQGNSAPDKSGLPSDRFSAERTGGSVSTLTIQRTQQEDSAVYLCASSLVGGEGTEQYFGPGTRLTVT.

The chain couples TRBV2 to TRBJ1-1; no firm D call. CDR1 SNHLY and CDR2 FYNNEI come from the germline V gene. Trimming took off 1 base at V and 4 bases at J, with 10 bases between the two ends. The CDR3 covers 14 residues. The CDR3 DNA reads TGTGCCAGCAGTGAAGGGGTTGGCGGCACTGAAGCTTTCTTT. It is translated as CASSEGVGGTEAFF.

The rearrangement uses TRBV3-1 and TRBJ2-7; TRBD1 is a possible D gene (6 bases). The germline V gene has CDR1 LGHDT and CDR2 YNNKEL (reference sequence). The CDR3 consists of 11 residues. Trimming removed 1 base at V and 11 bases at J, with 9 bases between. This CDR3 reads CASSQGKGEYF. The CDR3 DNA reads TGTGCCAGCAGCCAAGGGAAGGGGGAGTACTTC.

The V gene is TRBV2, the J gene TRBJ1-5; D is perhaps TRBD1 (5 bases). CDR1 SNHLY and CDR2 FYNNEI come from the germline V gene. The CDR3 is made up of 13 amino acids. Deletions cut 5 bases from V and 5 bases from J, with 10 bases between. CDR3 sequence reads: CASSFGGDQPQHF. As DNA, the CDR3 is TGTGCCAGCAGTTTTGGGGGTGATCAGCCCCAGCATTTT.

This clonotype was seen more than once but under ten times. This rearrangement joins TRBV7-9 to TRBJ2-1; D possibly corresponds to TRBD2 (6 bases). V lost 11 bases, J lost 7 bases, and 15 bases lay in between. CDR1 and CDR2 (germline): SEHNR, FQNEAQ (reference sequence). The CDR3 consists of 12 residues. CDR3 bases: TGTGCCTGGGGGGAAGAGGGAAATGAGCAGTTCTTC. Its translation is CAWGEEGNEQFF.

The gene calls are TRBV29-1 and TRBJ2-3; 9 positions match TRBD2. Germline assignment: CDR1 SQVTM and CDR2 ANQGSEA. This CDR3 contains 14 residues. The CDR3 is CSTFAGGSTDTQYF. The CDR3 DNA reads TGCAGTACTTTTGCGGGGGGGAGCACAGATACGCAGTATTTT.

This chain connects TRBV9 to TRBJ2-5; 11 nucleotides align to TRBD2. CDR1 SGDLS and CDR2 YYNGEE come from the germline V gene. This CDR3 has 15 amino acids. The ends lost 1 base at V and 3 bases at J; junction bases unmatched: 2. In DNA form, the CDR3 reads TGTGCCAGCAGCGTAAAGACTAGCGGGGAAGAGACCCAGTACTTC. Its translation is CASSVKTSGEETQYF.

The rearrangement joins TRBV19 to TRBJ2-5; 12 nucleotides line up with TRBD2. The J segment lost 5 bases and the V segment lost 3 bases, leaving 4 bases of the junction unmatched. The CDR3 spans 15 residues. Germline V gives CDR1 LNHDA, CDR2 SQIVND (reference sequence). The DNA of the CDR3 is TGTGCCAGTAGTATGACTAGCGGGGGCCAGGAGACCCAGTACTTC. Its translation: CASSMTSGGQETQYF.

The J gene is TRBJ1-3, the V gene TRBV9, with a possible D match to TRBD1 (6 bases). Germline V lookup: CDR1 SGDLS, CDR2 YYNGEE. CDR3 length equals 14 residues. Trimming took off 3 bases at V and 3 bases at J, with 10 bases between the two ends. The chain's CDR3 is CASSDRDNGNTIYF. The DNA for the CDR3 is TGTGCCAGCAGCGACCGGGACAATGGAAACACCATATATTTT.

In its sample, this clonotype was seen a few times. The chain combines TRBV15 with TRBJ2-3, with D perhaps matching TRBD2 (7 bases). The V end was cut by 0 bases, the J end by 8 bases, with 15 bases between. Germline CDR1 LNHNV, CDR2 YYDKDF (reference sequence). The CDR3 length is 15 residues. CDR3: CATSREEGGVGTQYF. The DNA for the CDR3 is TGTGCCACCAGCAGAGAAGAGGGGGGGGTTGGTACGCAGTATTTT.

The sample holds many counts of this clonotype. V and J are TRBV6-2 or TRBV6-3 and TRBJ2-7; D possibly corresponds to TRBD2 (6 bases). Trimming removed 2 bases from V and 3 bases from J, with 14 bases in between. The V gene's germline CDR1 is MNHEY and CDR2 SVGEGT. This CDR3 has 15 residues. The DNA for the CDR3 is TGTGCCAGCAGTTACGCTTGGGACTCCTTCTACGAGCAGTACTTC. It yields the protein CASSYAWDSFYEQYF.

J is TRBJ1-2 and V is TRBV25-1, with D possibly matching TRBD1 (5 bases). The length of the CDR3 is 17 residues. V was trimmed by 5 bases and J by 7 bases, leaving 26 bases between them. Germline values: CDR1 MGHDK, CDR2 SYGVNS. This CDR3 is CASSFPGREEAFGGYTF. For the CDR3, the DNA is TGTGCCAGCAGTTTTCCGGGGCGAGAGGAAGCTTTTGGTGGCTACACCTTC.

This chain joins TRBV24-1 and TRBJ2-5; D assignment may be TRBD1 or TRBD2 (7 bases each). Germline assignment: CDR1 KGHDR and CDR2 SFDVKD. Trimming removed 9 bases from V and 5 bases from J, with 15 bases in between. The CDR3 runs to 13 residues. CDR3 amino acids: CATSSGGDETQYF. CDR3 coding DNA: TGTGCCACCTCCTCAGGGGGGGATGAGACCCAGTACTTC.

This chain connects TRBV11-2 to TRBJ2-5, with 13 bases matching TRBD2. This CDR3 has 18 amino acids. The ends lost 5 bases at V and 4 bases at J; junction bases unmatched: 13. Germline CDR1 is SGHAT and CDR2 is FQNNGV. The CDR3 sequence is CASSPRRLAGGGGETQYF. The CDR3, as DNA: TGTGCCAGCAGCCCGCGACGACTAGCGGGGGGCGGTGGAGAGACCCAGTACTTC. The whole variable domain, remainder taken from reference TRBV11-2 and TRBJ2-5, is EAGVAQSPRYKIIEKRQSVAFWCNPISGHATLYWYQQILGQGPKLLIQFQNNGVVDDSQLPKDRFSAERLKGVDSTLKIQPAKLEDSAVYLCASSPRRLAGGGGETQYFGPGTRLLVL.

This sequence joins TRBV7-9 and TRBJ1-5; D gene ambiguous. CDR3 length: 14 amino acids. Trimming took off 5 bases at V and 1 base at J, with 9 bases between the two ends. Germline loops: CDR1 SEHNR, CDR2 FQNEAQ (reference sequence). For the CDR3, the DNA is TGTGCCAGCAGCCCGGAATTGAGCAATCAGCCCCAGCATTTT. Translated, it gives CASSPELSNQPQHF.

The chain couples TRBV15 to TRBJ1-1; no clear D. This CDR3 is built from 15 residues. Trimming cost V 2 bases and J 2 bases, with 12 bases left between them. The V gene's germline CDR1 is LNHNV and CDR2 YYDKDF (reference sequence). Here the CDR3 reads CATSRTLGPNTEAFF. DNA for the CDR3: TGTGCCACCAGCAGAACCCTTGGCCCTAACACTGAAGCTTTCTTT.

The gene calls are TRBV2 and TRBJ1-1, with 7 bases lining up with TRBD1. Trimming at V came to 7 bases and at J to 6 bases, leaving 11 bases not matched to a gene. CDR3 length equals 14 residues. The germline gives CDR1 SNHLY, CDR2 FYNNEI. The CDR3 region has the DNA TGTGCCAGCACGGTTCGGGACAGAACGGCTGAAGCTTTCTTT. Translation: CASTVRDRTAEAFF.

This clonotype has at least ten counts. The gene calls are TRBV7-2 and TRBJ2-1; D call uncertain. V was pared by 6 bases and J by 4 bases, with 10 bases between. The CDR3 spans 13 residues. Per germline, CDR1 SGHTA and CDR2 FQGNSA. The CDR3 sequence: CASRPDTYNEQFF. The CDR3 DNA sequence: TGTGCCAGCAGGCCAGACACATACAATGAGCAGTTCTTC.

This clonotype was picked up one time. The chain couples TRBV20-1 to TRBJ1-2, with a weak D call TRBD1 (6 bases). The germline V gene encodes CDR1 DFQATT and CDR2 SNEGSKA (reference sequence). The CDR3 spans 12 residues. Trimming stripped 3 bases from V and 5 bases from J, with 10 bases between. The CDR3 nucleotides read TGCAGTGCTAGCCCCGGACAGTATGGCTACACCTTC. Amino acid sequence: CSASPGQYGYTF.

The chain carries TRBV6-1 and TRBJ1-5; 7 bases match TRBD1. Germline V gene data show CDR1 as MNHNS and CDR2 as SASEGT. V was pared by 6 bases and J by 2 bases, with 10 bases of the junction left unmatched. The CDR3 has 16 amino acids. In nucleotides, the CDR3 is TGTGCCAGCAGCACGACAGGGAATGCGGGCAATCAGCCCCAGCATTTT. Protein product: CASSTTGNAGNQPQHF.

This chain links TRBV19 with TRBJ2-7; a possible D gene is TRBD2 (6 bases). Trimming removed 3 bases from V and 5 bases from J, with 14 bases in between. Germline-derived CDR1 and CDR2 are LNHDA and SQIVND (reference sequence). The CDR3 length is 14 residues. Here the CDR3 DNA reads TGTGCCAGTAGTATGTCCGGAGGGGTCGACGAGCAGTACTTC. Its protein is CASSMSGGVDEQYF.

A single count supports this clonotype. The chain links TRBV6-2 or TRBV6-3 to TRBJ2-1; perhaps TRBD2 as D (5 bases). The CDR3 totals 14 residues. Germline V gene sequence: CDR1 MNHEY, CDR2 SVGEGT. Trimming cost V 5 bases and J 9 bases, with 17 bases left between them. CDR3 region: CASSRRPGVGEQFF. CDR3 sequence (DNA): TGTGCCAGCAGTCGCCGTCCCGGGGTGGGTGAGCAGTTCTTC.